The TCR beta chain described here comes from a study of glioma-infiltrating T cells. Looked up from germline, CDR1 is MNHEY and CDR2 is SVGEGT. CDR3 length: 14 amino acids. Trimming cost V 7 bases and J 10 bases; bases outside gene matches: 12. Amplification of TCR alpha and beta CDR3 regions from RNA used iRepertoire nested multiplex PCR. From the multiplex PCR reads, TCRdb called clonotypes with MiXCR, one entry per CDR3 protein. The sample records 300,000 to 450,000 distinct CDR3 sequences, around 45% being singletons. The sequencing input was glioma tissue, nonneoplastic brain tissue, or PBMCs (not recorded which). This receptor was obtained from a human donor with low-grade glioma or glioblastoma, undergoing nonglioma brain surgery, or in good health (not recorded which). The rearrangement joins TRBV6-2 or TRBV6-3 to TRBJ2-1; 8 positions agree with TRBD2. CDR3 sequence reads: CASKWTSWSYEQFF. The DNA of the CDR3 is TGTGCCAGCAAGTGGACTAGCTGGAGCTACGAGCAGTTCTTC.